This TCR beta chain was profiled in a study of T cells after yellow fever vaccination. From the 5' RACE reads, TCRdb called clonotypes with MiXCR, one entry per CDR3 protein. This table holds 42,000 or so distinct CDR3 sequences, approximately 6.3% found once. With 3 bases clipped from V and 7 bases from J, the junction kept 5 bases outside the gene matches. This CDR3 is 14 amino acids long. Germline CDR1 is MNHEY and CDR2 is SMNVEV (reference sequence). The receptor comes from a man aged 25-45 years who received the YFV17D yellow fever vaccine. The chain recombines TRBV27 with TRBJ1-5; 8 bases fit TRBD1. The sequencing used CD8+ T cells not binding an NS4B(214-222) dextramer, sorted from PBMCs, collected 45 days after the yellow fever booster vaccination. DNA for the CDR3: TGTGCCAGCAGTTTCGGACAGGGAGGCCAGCCCCAGCATTTT. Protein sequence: CASSFGQGGQPQHF.